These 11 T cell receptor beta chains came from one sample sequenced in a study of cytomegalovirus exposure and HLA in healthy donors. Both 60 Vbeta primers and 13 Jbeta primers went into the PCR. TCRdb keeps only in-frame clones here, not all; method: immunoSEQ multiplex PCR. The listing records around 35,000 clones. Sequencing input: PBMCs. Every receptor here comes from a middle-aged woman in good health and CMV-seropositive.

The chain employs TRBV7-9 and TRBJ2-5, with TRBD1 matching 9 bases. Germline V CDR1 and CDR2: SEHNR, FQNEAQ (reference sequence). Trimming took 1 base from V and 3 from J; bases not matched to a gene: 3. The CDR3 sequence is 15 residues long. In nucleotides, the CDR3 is TGTGCCAGCAGCTTAGGTTGGACAGGGGAAGAGACCCAGTACTTC. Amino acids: CASSLGWTGEETQYF.

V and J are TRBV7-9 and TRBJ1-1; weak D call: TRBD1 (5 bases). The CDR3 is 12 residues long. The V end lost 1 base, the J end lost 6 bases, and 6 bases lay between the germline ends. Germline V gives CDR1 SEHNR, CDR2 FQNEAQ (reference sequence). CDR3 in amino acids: CASSLEGPEAFF. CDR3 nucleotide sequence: TGTGCCAGCAGCTTAGAGGGGCCTGAAGCTTTCTTT.

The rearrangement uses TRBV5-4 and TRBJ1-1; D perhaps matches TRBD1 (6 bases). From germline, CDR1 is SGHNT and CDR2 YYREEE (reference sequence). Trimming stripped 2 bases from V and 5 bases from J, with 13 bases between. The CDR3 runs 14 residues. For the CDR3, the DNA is TGTGCCAGCAGCTTTATCGACAGGTGGACTGAAGCTTTCTTT. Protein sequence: CASSFIDRWTEAFF.

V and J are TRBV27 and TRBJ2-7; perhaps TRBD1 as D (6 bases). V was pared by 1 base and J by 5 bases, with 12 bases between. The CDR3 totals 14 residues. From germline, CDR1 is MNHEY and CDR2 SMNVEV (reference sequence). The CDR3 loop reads CASSLLGGRDEQYF. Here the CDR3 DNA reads TGTGCCAGCAGTTTATTAGGGGGTAGGGACGAGCAGTACTTC.

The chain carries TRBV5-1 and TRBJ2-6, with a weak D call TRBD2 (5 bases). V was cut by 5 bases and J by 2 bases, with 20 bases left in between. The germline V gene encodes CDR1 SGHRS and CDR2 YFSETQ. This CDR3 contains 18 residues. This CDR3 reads CASSEGTERRAGANVLTF. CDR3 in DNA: TGCGCCAGCAGTGAGGGAACAGAACGGCGTGCTGGGGCCAACGTCCTGACTTTC.

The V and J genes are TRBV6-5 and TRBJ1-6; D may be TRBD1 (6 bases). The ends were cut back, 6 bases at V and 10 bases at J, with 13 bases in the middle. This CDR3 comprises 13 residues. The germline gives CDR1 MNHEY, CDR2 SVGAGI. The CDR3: CASRGASWSPLHF. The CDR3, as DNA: TGTGCCAGCAGGGGGGCCTCTTGGTCACCCCTCCACTTT.

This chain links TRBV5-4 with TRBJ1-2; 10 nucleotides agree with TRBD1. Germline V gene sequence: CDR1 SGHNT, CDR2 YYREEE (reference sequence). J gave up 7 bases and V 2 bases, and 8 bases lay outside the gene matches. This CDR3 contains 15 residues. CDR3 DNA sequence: TGTGCCAGCAGCTTACAATACCGGGACAGGGGTGGCTACACCTTC. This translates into CASSLQYRDRGGYTF.

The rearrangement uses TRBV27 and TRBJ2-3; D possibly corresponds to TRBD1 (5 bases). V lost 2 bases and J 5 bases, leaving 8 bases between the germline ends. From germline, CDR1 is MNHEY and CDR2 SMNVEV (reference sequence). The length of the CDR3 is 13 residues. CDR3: CASSLMQGDTQYF. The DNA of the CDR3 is TGTGCCAGCAGTTTAATGCAGGGAGATACGCAGTATTTT.

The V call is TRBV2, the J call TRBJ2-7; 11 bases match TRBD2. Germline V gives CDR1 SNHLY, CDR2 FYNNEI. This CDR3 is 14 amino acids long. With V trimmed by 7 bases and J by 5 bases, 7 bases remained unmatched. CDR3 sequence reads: CASKGGLAGHEQYF. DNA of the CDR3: TGTGCCAGCAAGGGAGGACTAGCGGGCCACGAGCAGTACTTC.

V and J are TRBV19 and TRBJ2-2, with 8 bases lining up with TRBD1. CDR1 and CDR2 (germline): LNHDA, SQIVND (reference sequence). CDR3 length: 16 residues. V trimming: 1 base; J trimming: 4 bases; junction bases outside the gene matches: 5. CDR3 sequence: CASSIGTGSGTGELFF. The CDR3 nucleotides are TGTGCCAGTAGTATAGGGACAGGGTCGGGCACCGGGGAGCTGTTTTTT. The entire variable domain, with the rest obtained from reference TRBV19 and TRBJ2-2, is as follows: DGGITQSPKYLFRKEGQNVTLSCEQNLNHDAMYWYRQDPGQGLRLIYYSQIVNDFQKGDIAEGYSVSREKKESFPLTVTSAQKNPTAFYLCASSIGTGSGTGELFFGEGSRLTVL.

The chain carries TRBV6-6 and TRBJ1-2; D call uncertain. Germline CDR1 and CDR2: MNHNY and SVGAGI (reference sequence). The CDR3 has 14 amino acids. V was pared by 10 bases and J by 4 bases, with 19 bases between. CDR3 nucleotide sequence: TGTGCCACCACCGCCCCGGGTGATGGCTATGGCTACACCTTC. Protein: CATTAPGDGYGYTF.